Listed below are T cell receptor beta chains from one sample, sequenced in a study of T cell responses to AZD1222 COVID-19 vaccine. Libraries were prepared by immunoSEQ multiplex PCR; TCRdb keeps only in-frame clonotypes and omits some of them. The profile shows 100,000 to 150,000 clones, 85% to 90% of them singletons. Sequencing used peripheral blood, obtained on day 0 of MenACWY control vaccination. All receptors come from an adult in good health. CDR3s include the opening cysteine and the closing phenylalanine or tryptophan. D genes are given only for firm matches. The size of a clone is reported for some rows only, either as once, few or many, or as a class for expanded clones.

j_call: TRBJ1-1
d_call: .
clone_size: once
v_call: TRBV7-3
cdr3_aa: CASSTDRNTEAFF
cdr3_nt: TGTGCCAGCAGCACGGATCGGAACACTGAAGCTTTCTTT

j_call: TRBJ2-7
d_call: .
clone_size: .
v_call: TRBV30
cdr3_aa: CAWSVSLSYEQYF
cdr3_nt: TGTGCCTGGAGTGTGAGTCTTTCCTACGAGCAGTACTTC

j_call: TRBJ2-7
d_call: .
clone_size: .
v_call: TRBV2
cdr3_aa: CASSDQTVSGPYEQYF
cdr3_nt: TGTGCCAGCAGTGACCAGACAGTGAGTGGGCCCTACGAGCAGTACTTC

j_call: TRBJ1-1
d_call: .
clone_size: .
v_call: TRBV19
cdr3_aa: CASSSRGVTENTEAFF
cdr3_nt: TGTGCCAGTAGTTCGAGAGGGGTAACAGAGAACACTGAAGCTTTCTTT

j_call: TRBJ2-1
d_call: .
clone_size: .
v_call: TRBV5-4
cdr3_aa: CASSLNDEQFF
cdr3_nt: TGTGCCAGCAGCTTGAATGATGAGCAGTTCTTC

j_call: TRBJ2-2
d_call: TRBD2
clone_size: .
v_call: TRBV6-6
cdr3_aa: CASSSGTTYTGELFF
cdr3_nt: TGTGCCAGCAGTTCCGGGACTACGTACACCGGGGAGCTGTTTTTT

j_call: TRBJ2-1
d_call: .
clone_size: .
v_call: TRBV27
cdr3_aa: CASSSPQGSNNEQFF
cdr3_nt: TGTGCCAGCAGTTCCCCCCAGGGTTCGAACAATGAGCAGTTCTTC

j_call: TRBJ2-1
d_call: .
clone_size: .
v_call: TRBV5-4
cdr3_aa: CASSFDWWDEQFF
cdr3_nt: TGTGCCAGCAGTTTTGACTGGTGGGATGAGCAGTTCTTC

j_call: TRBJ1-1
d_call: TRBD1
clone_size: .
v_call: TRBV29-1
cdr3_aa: CSVEGAGPTGSNTEAFF
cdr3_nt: TGCAGCGTTGAAGGGGCAGGGCCGACAGGGTCCAACACTGAAGCTTTCTTT

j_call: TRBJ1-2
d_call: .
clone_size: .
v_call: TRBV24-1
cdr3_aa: CATSDSSYGYTF
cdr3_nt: TGTGCCACCAGTGATTCCTCCTACGGCTACACCTTC

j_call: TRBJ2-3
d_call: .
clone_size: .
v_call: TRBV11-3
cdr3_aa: CASSQFGQSDTDTQYF
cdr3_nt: TGTGCCAGCAGCCAATTCGGACAGTCGGACACAGATACGCAGTATTTT

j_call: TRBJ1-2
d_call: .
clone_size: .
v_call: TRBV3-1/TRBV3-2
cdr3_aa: CASSQRQVGGYTF
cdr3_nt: TGTGCCAGCAGCCAGCGGCAGGTCGGCGGCTACACCTTC

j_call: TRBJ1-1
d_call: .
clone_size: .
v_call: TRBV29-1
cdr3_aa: CSVVELFAFF
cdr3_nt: TGCAGCGTTGTAGAACTGTTTGCTTTCTTT

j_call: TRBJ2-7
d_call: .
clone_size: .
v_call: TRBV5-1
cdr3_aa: CASSLGDRVRGEQYF
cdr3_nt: TGCGCCAGCAGCTTGGGAGATAGGGTACGGGGTGAGCAGTACTTC

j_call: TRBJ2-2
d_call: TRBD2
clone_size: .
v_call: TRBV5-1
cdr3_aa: CASSPRGGEWVGELFF
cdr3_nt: TGCGCCAGCAGCCCTCGCGGGGGAGAGTGGGTCGGGGAGCTGTTTTTT

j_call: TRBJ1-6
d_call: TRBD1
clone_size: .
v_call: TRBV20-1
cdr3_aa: CSASDRENSPLHF
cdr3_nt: TGCAGTGCCAGTGACAGGGAGAATTCACCCCTCCACTTT

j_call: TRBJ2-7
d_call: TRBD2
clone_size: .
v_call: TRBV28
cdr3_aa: CASSPGLADSYEQYF
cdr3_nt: TGTGCCAGCAGTCCGGGACTAGCGGACTCCTACGAGCAGTACTTC

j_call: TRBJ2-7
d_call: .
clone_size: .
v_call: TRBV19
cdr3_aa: CASSGQAPYEQYF
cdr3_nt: TGTGCCAGTAGTGGGCAGGCCCCCTACGAGCAGTACTTC

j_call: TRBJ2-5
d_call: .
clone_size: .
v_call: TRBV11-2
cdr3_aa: CASSLSVGQETQYF
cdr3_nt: TGTGCCAGCAGCTTATCGGTCGGACAAGAGACCCAGTACTTC

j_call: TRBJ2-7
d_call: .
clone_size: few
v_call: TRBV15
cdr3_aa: CATSRDLGYEQYF
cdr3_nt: TGTGCCACCAGCAGAGATTTAGGCTACGAGCAGTACTTC

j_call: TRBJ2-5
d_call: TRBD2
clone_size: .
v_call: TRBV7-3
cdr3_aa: CASSPGLAGETQYF
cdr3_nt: TGTGCCAGCAGCCCCGGACTAGCGGGAGAGACCCAGTACTTC

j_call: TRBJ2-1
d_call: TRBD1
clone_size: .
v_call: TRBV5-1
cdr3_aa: CASSPGQGTDEQFF
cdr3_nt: TGCGCCAGCAGCCCGGGACAGGGGACGGATGAGCAGTTCTTC

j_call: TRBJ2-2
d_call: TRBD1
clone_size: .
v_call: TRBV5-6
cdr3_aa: CASRISGGHTGELFF
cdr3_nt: TGTGCCAGCAGAATTTCAGGGGGCCACACCGGGGAGCTGTTTTTT

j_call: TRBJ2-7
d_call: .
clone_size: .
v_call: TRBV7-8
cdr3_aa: CASSLEAGNAYEQYF
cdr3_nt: TGTGCCAGCAGCTTAGAAGCCGGAAATGCCTACGAGCAGTACTTC

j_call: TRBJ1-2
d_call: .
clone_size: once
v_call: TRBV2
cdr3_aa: CASRDPGRGYGYTF
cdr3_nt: TGTGCCAGCAGAGACCCCGGGAGGGGGTATGGCTACACCTTC

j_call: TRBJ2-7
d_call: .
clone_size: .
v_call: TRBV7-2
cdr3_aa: CASSTDWGEQYF
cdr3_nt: TGTGCCAGCAGTACCGACTGGGGAGAGCAGTACTTC

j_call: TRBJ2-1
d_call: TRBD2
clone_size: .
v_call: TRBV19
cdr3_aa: CASSKTSGRSSYNEQFF
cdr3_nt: TGTGCCAGTAGTAAAACTAGCGGGAGAAGTTCCTACAATGAGCAGTTCTTC

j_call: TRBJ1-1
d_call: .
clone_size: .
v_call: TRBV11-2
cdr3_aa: CASSLDSPAFF
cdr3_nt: TGTGCCAGCAGCTTAGATTCCCCTGCTTTCTTT

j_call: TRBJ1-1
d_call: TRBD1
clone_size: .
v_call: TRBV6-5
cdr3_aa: CATTRQGATEAFF
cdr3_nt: TGTGCCACCACCCGGCAGGGGGCGACTGAAGCTTTCTTT

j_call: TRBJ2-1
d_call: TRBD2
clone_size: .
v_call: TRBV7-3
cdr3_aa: CASSPSGTSGSDEQFF
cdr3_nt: TGTGCCAGCAGCCCCTCCGGGACTAGCGGGAGTGATGAGCAGTTCTTC

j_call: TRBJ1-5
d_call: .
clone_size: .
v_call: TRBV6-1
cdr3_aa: CASSEARDIHQPQHF
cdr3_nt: TGTGCCAGCAGTGAAGCGCGGGACATCCATCAGCCCCAGCATTTT

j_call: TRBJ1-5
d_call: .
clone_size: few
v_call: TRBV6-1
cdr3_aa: CASSEDSANNQPQHF
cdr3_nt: TGTGCCAGCAGTGAGGACAGCGCCAACAATCAGCCCCAGCATTTT

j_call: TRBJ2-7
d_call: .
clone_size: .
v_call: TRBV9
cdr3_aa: CASSTGYEQYF
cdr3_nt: TGTGCCAGCAGCACAGGCTACGAGCAGTACTTC

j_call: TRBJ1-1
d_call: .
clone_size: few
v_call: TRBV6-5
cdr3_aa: CASSYRPTGGTEAFF
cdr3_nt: TGTGCCAGCAGTTACCGTCCGACGGGGGGCACTGAAGCTTTCTTT

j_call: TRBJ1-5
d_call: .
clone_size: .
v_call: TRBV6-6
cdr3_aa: CASRGGNQPQHF
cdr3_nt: TGTGCCAGCAGGGGGGGCAATCAGCCCCAGCATTTT

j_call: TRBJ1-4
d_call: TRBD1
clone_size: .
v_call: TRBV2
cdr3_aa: CASIKGALAEDYEKLFF
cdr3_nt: TGTGCCAGCATTAAGGGGGCTCTCGCGGAAGATTATGAAAAACTGTTTTTT

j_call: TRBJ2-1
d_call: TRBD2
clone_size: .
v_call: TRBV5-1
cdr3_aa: CASSLSLAGNNEQFF
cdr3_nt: TGCGCCAGCAGCCTGAGCCTAGCGGGAAACAATGAGCAGTTCTTC

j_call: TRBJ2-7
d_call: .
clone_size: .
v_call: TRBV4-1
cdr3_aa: CASSQVGGPEQYF
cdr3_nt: TGCGCCAGCAGCCAAGTGGGCGGGCCGGAGCAGTACTTC

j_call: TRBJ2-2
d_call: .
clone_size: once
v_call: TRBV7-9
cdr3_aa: CASSPPSLGLADNTGELFF
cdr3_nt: TGTGCCAGCAGCCCCCCTTCTCTGGGATTAGCGGATAACACCGGGGAGCTGTTTTTT

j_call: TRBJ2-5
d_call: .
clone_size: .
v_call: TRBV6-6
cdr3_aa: CASGTQETQYF
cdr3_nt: TGTGCCTCGGGGACCCAAGAGACCCAGTACTTC

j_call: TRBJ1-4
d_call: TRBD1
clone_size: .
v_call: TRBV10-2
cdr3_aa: CASSGTGSVATNEKLFF
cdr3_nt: TGCGCCAGCAGTGGGACAGGGTCGGTGGCAACTAATGAAAAACTGTTTTTT

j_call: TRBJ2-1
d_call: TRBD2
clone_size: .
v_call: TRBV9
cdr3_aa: CASSVVAGGSNEQFF
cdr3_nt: TGTGCCAGCAGCGTAGTTGCGGGAGGGTCCAATGAGCAGTTCTTC

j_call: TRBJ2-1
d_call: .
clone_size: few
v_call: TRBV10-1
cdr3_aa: CASRLAIGEDEQFF
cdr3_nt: TGCGCCAGCAGGTTGGCGATAGGGGAAGATGAGCAGTTCTTC

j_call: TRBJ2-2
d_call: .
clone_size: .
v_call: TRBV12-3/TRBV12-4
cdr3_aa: CASGQGATGELFF
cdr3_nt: TGTGCCAGCGGTCAGGGTGCCACCGGGGAGCTGTTTTTT

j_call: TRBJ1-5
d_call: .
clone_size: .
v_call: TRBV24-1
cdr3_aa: CATSDLVLRTEFNQPQHF
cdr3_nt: TGTGCCACCAGTGATTTGGTTCTTAGGACAGAATTTAATCAGCCCCAGCATTTT

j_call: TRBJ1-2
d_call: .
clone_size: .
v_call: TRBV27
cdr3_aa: CASSLSGDNYGYTF
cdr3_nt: TGTGCCAGCAGTTTGTCAGGGGATAACTATGGCTACACCTTC

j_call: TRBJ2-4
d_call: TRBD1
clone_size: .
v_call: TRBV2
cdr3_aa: CASSEGQGDLYLAKNIQYF
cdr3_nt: TGTGCCAGCAGTGAAGGACAGGGCGACCTTTACCTAGCCAAAAACATTCAGTACTTC

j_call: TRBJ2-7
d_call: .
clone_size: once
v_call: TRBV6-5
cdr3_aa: CASSYSMYLRPYEQYF
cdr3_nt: TGTGCCAGCAGTTACTCGATGTATCTAAGGCCCTACGAGCAGTACTTC

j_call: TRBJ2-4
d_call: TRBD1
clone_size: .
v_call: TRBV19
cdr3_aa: CASSSWGGQGKDIQYF
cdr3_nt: TGTGCCAGCAGTAGTTGGGGAGGACAGGGTAAGGACATTCAGTACTTC

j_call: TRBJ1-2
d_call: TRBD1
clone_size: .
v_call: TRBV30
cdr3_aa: CAWSTITGASGYTF
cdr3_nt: TGTGCCTGGAGTACGATTACAGGGGCCTCCGGCTACACCTTC

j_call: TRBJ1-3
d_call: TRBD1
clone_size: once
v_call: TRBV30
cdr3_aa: CAWRLGGLGNTIYF
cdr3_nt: TGTGCCTGGCGATTAGGGGGCCTTGGAAACACCATATATTTT

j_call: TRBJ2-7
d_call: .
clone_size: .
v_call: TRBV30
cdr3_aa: CAWSKAGPYEQYF
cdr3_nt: TGTGCCTGGAGTAAAGCGGGTCCCTACGAGCAGTACTTC

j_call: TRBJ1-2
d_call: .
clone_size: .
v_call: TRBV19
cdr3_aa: CASSTTPTGRYTF
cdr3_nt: TGTGCCAGTAGTACTACACCCACAGGGCGCTACACCTTC

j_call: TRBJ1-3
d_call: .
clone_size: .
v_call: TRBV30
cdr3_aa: CAWREAGGSGNTIYF
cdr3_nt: TGTGCCTGGAGAGAAGCGGGAGGCTCTGGAAACACCATATATTTT

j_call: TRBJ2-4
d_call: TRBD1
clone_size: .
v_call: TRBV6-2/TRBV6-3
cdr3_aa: CASSYRQGVFTSQNIQYF
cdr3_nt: TGTGCCAGCAGTTATCGGCAGGGGGTTTTTACGAGCCAAAACATTCAGTACTTC